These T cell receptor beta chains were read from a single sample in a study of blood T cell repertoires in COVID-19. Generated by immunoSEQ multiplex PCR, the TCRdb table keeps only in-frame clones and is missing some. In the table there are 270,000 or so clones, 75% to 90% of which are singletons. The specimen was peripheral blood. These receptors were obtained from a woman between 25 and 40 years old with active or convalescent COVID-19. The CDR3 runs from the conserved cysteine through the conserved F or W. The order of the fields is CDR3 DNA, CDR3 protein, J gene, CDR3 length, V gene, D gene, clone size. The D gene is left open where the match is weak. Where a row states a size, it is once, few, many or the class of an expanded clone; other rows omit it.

CDR3 DNA: TGTGCCAGCAGCCCCACAGGGTTCTATGGCTACACCTTC
CDR3 protein: CASSPTGFYGYTF
J gene: TRBJ1-2
CDR3 length: 13
V gene: TRBV27
D gene: NA
clone size: NA

CDR3 DNA: TGCGCCAGCAGCGTTACCGGGACAGGGGACTATGGCTACACCTTC
CDR3 protein: CASSVTGTGDYGYTF
J gene: TRBJ1-2
CDR3 length: 15
V gene: TRBV4-1
D gene: TRBD1
clone size: few

CDR3 DNA: TGTGCCAGCAGTTATACAGGGATCATGGGCGGGGAGCTGTTTTTT
CDR3 protein: CASSYTGIMGGELFF
J gene: TRBJ2-2
CDR3 length: 15
V gene: TRBV28
D gene: NA
clone size: NA

CDR3 DNA: TGTGCCAGCAGCGGACAGGGGGCCCAGAGAGATGGCTACACCTTC
CDR3 protein: CASSGQGAQRDGYTF
J gene: TRBJ1-2
CDR3 length: 15
V gene: TRBV9
D gene: TRBD1
clone size: NA

CDR3 DNA: TGCGCCAGCAGCTTGGGCGGGGCCCACGGCTACGAGCAGTACTTC
CDR3 protein: CASSLGGAHGYEQYF
J gene: TRBJ2-7
CDR3 length: 15
V gene: TRBV5-1
D gene: NA
clone size: NA

CDR3 DNA: TGTGCCAGCAGTTACTCGGGGGCAGGGAAAGAGACCCAGTACTTC
CDR3 protein: CASSYSGAGKETQYF
J gene: TRBJ2-5
CDR3 length: 15
V gene: TRBV6-2/TRBV6-3
D gene: NA
clone size: NA

CDR3 DNA: TGTGCCAGCAGCCCCCCCCCGAGGGAGGATCAGCCCCAGCATTTT
CDR3 protein: CASSPPPREDQPQHF
J gene: TRBJ1-5
CDR3 length: 15
V gene: TRBV7-3
D gene: NA
clone size: NA

CDR3 DNA: TGTGCCAGCAGTGAGGGACAGGGTAGCGGACCCCTCCACTTT
CDR3 protein: CASSEGQGSGPLHF
J gene: TRBJ1-6
CDR3 length: 14
V gene: TRBV2
D gene: TRBD1
clone size: once

CDR3 DNA: TGTGCCAGTAGTGACCTCTTAGCAAGGGGGAATGAGCAGTTCTTC
CDR3 protein: CASSDLLARGNEQFF
J gene: TRBJ2-1
CDR3 length: 15
V gene: TRBV19
D gene: NA
clone size: NA

CDR3 DNA: TGCGCCAGCAGGAAAGGACAGGGTGGCTCCTATAATTCACCCCTCCACTTT
CDR3 protein: CASRKGQGGSYNSPLHF
J gene: TRBJ1-6
CDR3 length: 17
V gene: TRBV5-1
D gene: TRBD1
clone size: NA

CDR3 DNA: TGTGCCAGCAGTTGGACAGGGGGCAGGCAGCCCCAGCATTTT
CDR3 protein: CASSWTGGRQPQHF
J gene: TRBJ1-5
CDR3 length: 14
V gene: TRBV6-2/TRBV6-3
D gene: TRBD1
clone size: NA

CDR3 DNA: TGTGCCAGCAGTCTGACAGCCTACGAGCAGTACTTC
CDR3 protein: CASSLTAYEQYF
J gene: TRBJ2-7
CDR3 length: 12
V gene: TRBV12-3/TRBV12-4
D gene: NA
clone size: NA

CDR3 DNA: TGTGCCTGGAGTGTTCTAGGCCCCCCCGGGGAGCTGTTTTTT
CDR3 protein: CAWSVLGPPGELFF
J gene: TRBJ2-2
CDR3 length: 14
V gene: TRBV30
D gene: NA
clone size: NA

CDR3 DNA: TGTGCCAGCAGCAATACTACGAACACAGATACGCAGTATTTT
CDR3 protein: CASSNTTNTDTQYF
J gene: TRBJ2-3
CDR3 length: 14
V gene: TRBV7-2
D gene: NA
clone size: NA

CDR3 DNA: TGTGCCAGCAGCCCGGAGGGTTATGGAAACACCATATATTTT
CDR3 protein: CASSPEGYGNTIYF
J gene: TRBJ1-3
CDR3 length: 14
V gene: TRBV7-2
D gene: NA
clone size: NA